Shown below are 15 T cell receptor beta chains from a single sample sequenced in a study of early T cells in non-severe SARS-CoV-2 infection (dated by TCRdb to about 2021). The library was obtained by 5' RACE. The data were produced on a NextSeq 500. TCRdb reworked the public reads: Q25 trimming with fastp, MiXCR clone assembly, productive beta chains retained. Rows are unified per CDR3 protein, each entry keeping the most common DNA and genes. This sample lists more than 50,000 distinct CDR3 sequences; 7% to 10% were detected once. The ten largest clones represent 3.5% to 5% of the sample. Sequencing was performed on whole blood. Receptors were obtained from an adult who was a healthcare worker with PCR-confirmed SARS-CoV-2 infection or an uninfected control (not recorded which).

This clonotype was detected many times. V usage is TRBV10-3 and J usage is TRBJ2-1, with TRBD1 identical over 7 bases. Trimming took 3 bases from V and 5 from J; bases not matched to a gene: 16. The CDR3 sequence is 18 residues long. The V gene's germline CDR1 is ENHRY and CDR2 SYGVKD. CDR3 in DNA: TGTGCCATCAGTGACCCTATGACAGGGTACGGGCTAAACAATGAGCAGTTCTTC. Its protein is CAISDPMTGYGLNNEQFF.

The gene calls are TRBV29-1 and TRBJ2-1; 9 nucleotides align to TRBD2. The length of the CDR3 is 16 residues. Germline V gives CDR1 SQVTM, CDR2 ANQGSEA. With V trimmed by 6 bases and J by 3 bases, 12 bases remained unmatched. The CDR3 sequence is CSVTSGFRGGYNEQFF. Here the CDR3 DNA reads TGCAGCGTCACTAGCGGGTTCCGAGGAGGCTACAATGAGCAGTTCTTC.

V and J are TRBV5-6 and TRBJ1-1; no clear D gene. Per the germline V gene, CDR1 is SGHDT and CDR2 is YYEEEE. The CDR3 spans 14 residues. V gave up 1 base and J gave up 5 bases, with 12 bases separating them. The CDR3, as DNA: TGTGCCAGCAGCTTGATGGGTTACGGTACTGAAGCTTTCTTT. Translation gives CASSLMGYGTEAFF.

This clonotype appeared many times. The CDR3 sequence: CASSLSRGYADTQYF. The DNA for the CDR3 is TGTGCCAGCAGCTTATCACGGGGCTACGCAGATACGCAGTATTTT. The rearrangement uses TRBV11-3 and TRBJ2-3, with D perhaps matching TRBD1 or TRBD2 (5 bases each). Trimming removed 2 bases from V and 4 bases from J, with 13 bases in between. The CDR3 runs to 15 residues. CDR1 and CDR2 (germline): SGHNT, YENEEA.

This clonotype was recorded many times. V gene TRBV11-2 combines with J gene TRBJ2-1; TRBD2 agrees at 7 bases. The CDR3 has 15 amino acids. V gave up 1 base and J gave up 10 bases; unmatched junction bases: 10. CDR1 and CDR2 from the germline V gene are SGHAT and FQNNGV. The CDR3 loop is CASSLATVGGTEQFF. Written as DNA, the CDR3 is TGTGCCAGCAGCTTAGCGACAGTGGGGGGGACCGAGCAGTTCTTC. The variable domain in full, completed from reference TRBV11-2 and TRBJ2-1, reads EAGVAQSPRYKIIEKRQSVAFWCNPISGHATLYWYQQILGQGPKLLIQFQNNGVVDDSQLPKDRFSAERLKGVDSTLKIQPAKLEDSAVYLCASSLATVGGTEQFFGPGTRLTVL.

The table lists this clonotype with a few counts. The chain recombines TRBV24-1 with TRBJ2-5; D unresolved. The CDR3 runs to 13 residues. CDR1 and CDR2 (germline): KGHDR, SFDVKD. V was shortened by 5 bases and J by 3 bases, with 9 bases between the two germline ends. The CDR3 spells CATSVAFEETQYF. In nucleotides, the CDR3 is TGTGCCACCAGTGTTGCTTTTGAAGAGACCCAGTACTTC.

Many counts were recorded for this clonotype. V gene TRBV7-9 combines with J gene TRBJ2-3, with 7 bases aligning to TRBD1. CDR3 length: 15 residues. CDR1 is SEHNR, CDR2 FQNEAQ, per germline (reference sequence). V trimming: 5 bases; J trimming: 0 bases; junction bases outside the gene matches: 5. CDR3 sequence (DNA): TGTGCCAGCAGCCCGGACAGGACTAGCACAGATACGCAGTATTTT. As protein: CASSPDRTSTDTQYF.

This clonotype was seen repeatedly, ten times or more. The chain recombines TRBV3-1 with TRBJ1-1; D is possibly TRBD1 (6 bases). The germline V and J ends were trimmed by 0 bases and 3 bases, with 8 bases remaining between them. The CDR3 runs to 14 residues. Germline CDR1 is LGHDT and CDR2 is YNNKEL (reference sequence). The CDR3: CASSQDSGDTEAFF. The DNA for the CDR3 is TGTGCCAGCAGCCAAGATTCAGGGGACACTGAAGCTTTCTTT. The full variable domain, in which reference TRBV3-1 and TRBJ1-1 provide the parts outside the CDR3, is DTAVSQTPKYLVTQMGNDKSIKCEQNLGHDTMYWYKQDSKKFLKIMFSYNNKELIINETVPNRFSPKSPDKAHLNLHINSLELGDSAVYFCASSQDSGDTEAFFGQGTRLTVV.

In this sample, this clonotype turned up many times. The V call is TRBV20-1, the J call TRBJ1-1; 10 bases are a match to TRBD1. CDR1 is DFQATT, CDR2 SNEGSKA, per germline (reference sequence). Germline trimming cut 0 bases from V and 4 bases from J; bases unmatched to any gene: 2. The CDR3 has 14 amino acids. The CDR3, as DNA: TGCAGTGCTAGAGATTGGACAGGGGGCACTGAAGCTTTCTTT. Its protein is CSARDWTGGTEAFF.

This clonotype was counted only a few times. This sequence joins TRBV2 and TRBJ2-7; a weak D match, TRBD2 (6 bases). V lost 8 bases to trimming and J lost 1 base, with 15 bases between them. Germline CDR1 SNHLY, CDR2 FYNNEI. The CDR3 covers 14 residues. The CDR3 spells CASPVAGKSYEQYF. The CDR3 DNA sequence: TGTGCCAGCCCCGTGGCGGGGAAATCCTACGAGCAGTACTTC.

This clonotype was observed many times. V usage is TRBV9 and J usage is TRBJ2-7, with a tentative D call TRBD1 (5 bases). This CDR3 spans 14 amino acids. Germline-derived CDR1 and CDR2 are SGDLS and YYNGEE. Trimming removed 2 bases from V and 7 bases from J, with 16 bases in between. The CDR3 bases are TGTGCCAGCAGCGTCAGGGATGGCGTCGGGGAGCAGTACTTC. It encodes CASSVRDGVGEQYF.

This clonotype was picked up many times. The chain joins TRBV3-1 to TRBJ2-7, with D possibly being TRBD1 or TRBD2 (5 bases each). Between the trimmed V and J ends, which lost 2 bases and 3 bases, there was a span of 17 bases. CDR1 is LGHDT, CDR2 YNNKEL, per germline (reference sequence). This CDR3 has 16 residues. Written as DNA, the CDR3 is TGTGCCAGCAGCCAAAGTGAGGGGACCTCCGTCTACGAGCAGTACTTC. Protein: CASSQSEGTSVYEQYF.

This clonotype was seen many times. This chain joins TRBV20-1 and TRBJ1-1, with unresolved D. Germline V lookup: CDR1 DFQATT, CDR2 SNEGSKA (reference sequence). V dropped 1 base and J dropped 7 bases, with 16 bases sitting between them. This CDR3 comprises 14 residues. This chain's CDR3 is CSARGGREKGEAFF. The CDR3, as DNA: TGCAGTGCTAGAGGAGGTAGAGAGAAGGGTGAAGCTTTCTTT.

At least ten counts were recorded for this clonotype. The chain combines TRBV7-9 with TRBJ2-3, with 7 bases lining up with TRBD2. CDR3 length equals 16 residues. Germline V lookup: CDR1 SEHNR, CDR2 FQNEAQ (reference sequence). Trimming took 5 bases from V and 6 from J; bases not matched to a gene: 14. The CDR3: CASSPFWGTIMDTQYF. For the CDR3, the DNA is TGTGCCAGCAGCCCCTTTTGGGGGACTATCATGGATACGCAGTATTTT.

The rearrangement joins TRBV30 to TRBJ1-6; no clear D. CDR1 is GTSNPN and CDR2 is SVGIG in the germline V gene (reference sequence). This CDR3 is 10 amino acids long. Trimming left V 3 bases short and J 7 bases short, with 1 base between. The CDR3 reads CAWRNSPLHF. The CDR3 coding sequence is TGTGCCTGGAGAAATTCACCCCTCCACTTT.